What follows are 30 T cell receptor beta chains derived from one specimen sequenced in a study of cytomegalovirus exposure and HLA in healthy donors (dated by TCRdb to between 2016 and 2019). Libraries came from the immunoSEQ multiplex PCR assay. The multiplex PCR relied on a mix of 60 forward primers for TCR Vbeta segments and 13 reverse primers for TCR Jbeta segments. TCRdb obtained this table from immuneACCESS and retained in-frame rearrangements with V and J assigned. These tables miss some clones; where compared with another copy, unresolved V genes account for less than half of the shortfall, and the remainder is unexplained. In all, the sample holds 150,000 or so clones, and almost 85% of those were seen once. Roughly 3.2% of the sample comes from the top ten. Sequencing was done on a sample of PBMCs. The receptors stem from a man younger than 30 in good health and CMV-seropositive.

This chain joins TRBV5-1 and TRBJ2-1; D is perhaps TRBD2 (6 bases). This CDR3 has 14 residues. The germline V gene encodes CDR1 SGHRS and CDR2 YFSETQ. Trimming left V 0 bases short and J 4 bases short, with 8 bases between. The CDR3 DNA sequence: TGCGCCAGCAGCTTGGCTCTAGCGTACAATGAGCAGTTCTTC. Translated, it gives CASSLALAYNEQFF.

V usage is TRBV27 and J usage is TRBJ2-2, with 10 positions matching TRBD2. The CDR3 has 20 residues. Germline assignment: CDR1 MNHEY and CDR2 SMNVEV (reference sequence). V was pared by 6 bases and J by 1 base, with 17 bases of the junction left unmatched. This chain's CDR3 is CASRSYTASGRYGNTGELFF. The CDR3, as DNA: TGTGCCAGCAGATCTTACACCGCTAGCGGGAGATATGGGAACACCGGGGAGCTGTTTTTT.

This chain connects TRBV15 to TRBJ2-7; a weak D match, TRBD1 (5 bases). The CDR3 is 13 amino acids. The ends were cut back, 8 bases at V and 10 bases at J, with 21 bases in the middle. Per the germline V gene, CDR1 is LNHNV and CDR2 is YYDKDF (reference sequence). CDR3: CATAVWGPQLQYF. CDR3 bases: TGTGCCACCGCGGTTTGGGGCCCCCAGCTCCAGTACTTC. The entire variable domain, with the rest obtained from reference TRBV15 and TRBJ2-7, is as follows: DAMVIQNPRYQVTQFGKPVTLSCSQTLNHNVMYWYQQKSSQAPKLLFHYYDKDFNNEADTPDNFQSRRPNTSFCFLDIRSPGLGDTAMYLCATAVWGPQLQYFGPGTRLTVT.

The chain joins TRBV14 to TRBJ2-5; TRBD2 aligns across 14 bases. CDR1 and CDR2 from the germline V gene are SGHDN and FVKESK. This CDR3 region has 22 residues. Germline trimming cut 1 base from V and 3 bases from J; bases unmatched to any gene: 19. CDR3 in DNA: TGTGCCAGCAGCCAAGGACAGATGGGACTAGCGGGAGACCTGAGAAAGAAAGAGACCCAGTACTTC. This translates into CASSQGQMGLAGDLRKKETQYF.

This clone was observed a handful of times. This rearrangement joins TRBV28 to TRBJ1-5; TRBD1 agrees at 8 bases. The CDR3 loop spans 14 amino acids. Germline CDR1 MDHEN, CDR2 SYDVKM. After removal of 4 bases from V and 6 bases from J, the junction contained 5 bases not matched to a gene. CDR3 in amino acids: CASSWQGATQPQHF. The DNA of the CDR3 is TGTGCCAGCAGTTGGCAGGGGGCAACTCAGCCCCAGCATTTT.

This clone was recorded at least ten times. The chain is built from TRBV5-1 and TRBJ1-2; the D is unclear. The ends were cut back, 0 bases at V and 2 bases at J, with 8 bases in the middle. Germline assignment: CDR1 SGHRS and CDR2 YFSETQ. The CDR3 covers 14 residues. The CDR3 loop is CASSLDTQNYGYTF. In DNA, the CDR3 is TGCGCCAGCAGCTTGGACACGCAAAACTATGGCTACACCTTC.

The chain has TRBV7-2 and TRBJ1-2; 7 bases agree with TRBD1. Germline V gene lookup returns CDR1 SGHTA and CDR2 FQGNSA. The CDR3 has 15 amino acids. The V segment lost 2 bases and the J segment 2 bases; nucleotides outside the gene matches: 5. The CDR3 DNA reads TGTGCCAGCAGCTTACCCCAGACAGGGAACTATGGCTACACCTTC. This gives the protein CASSLPQTGNYGYTF.

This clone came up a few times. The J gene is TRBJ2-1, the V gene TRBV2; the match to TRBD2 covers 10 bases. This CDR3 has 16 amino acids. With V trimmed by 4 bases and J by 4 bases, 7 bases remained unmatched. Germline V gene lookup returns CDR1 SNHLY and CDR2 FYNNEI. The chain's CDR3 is CASSVPGLASYNEQFF. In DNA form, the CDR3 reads TGTGCCAGCAGTGTACCGGGACTAGCGTCTTACAATGAGCAGTTCTTC.

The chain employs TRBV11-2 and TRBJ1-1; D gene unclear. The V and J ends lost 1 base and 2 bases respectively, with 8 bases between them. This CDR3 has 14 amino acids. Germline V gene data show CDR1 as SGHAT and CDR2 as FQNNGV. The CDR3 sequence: CASSLGSVNTEAFF. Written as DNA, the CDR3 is TGTGCCAGCAGCTTAGGATCAGTCAACACTGAAGCTTTCTTT.

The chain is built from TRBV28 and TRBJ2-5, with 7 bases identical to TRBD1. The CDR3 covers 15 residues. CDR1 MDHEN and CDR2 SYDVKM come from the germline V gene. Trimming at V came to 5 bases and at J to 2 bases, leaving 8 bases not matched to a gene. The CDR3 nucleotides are TGTGCCAGCAGTCCGGACAGGACGAATCAAGAGACCCAGTACTTC. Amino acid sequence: CASSPDRTNQETQYF.

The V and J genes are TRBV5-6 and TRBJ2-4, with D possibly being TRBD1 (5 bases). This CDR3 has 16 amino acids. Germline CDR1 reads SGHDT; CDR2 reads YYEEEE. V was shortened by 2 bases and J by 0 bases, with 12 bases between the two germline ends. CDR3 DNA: TGTGCCAGCAGCTTTTGGGGCACCGTAGCCAAAAACATTCAGTACTTC. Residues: CASSFWGTVAKNIQYF.

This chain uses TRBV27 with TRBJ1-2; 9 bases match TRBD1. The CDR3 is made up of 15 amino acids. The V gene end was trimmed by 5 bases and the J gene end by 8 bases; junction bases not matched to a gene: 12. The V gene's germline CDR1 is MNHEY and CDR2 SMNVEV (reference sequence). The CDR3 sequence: CASSITGGAWSGYTF. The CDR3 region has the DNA TGTGCCAGCAGTATAACAGGGGGCGCGTGGAGCGGCTACACCTTC.

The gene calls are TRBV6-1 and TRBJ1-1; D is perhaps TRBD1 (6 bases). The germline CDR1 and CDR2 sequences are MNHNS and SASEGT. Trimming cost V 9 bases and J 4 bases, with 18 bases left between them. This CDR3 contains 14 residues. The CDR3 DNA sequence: TGTGCCAGTCTTAACCGAGGGGGGGCCACTGAAGCTTTCTTT. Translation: CASLNRGGATEAFF.

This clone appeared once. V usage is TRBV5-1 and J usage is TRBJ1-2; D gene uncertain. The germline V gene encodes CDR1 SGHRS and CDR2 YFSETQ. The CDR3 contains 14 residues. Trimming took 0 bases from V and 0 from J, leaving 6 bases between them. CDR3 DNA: TGCGCCAGCAGCTTGGAGACTGCTAACTATGGCTACACCTTC. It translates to CASSLETANYGYTF. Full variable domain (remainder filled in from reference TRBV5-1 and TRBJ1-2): KAGVTQTPRYLIKTRGQQVTLSCSPISGHRSVSWYQQTPGQGLQFLFEYFSETQRNKGNFPGRFSGRQFSNSRSEMNVSTLELGDSALYLCASSLETANYGYTFGSGTRLTVV.

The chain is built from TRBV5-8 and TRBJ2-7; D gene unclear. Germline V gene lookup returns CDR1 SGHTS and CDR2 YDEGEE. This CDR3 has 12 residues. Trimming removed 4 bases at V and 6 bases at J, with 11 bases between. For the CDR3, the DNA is TGTGCCAGCAGCCCCGCGGAAGTCGAGCAGTACTTC. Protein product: CASSPAEVEQYF.

Written as DNA, the CDR3 is TGTGCCAGCAGCCCCGCACAGGGATTGAACACTGAAGCTTTCTTT. Its translation: CASSPAQGLNTEAFF. The chain carries TRBV7-9 and TRBJ1-1; tentative D call: TRBD1 (6 bases). The ends were cut back, 5 bases at V and 0 bases at J, with 13 bases in the middle. Germline V lookup: CDR1 SEHNR, CDR2 FQNEAQ (reference sequence). The CDR3 is 15 amino acids.

The CDR3 coding sequence is TGTGCCAGCAGACCCAGGACAGGGACAGCCTACGAGCAGTACTTC. As protein: CASRPRTGTAYEQYF. This sequence joins TRBV5-4 and TRBJ2-7; 8 positions agree with TRBD1. The CDR3 runs 15 residues. Germline-derived CDR1 and CDR2 are SGHNT and YYREEE (reference sequence). V lost 5 bases and J lost 2; bases outside the gene matches: 9.

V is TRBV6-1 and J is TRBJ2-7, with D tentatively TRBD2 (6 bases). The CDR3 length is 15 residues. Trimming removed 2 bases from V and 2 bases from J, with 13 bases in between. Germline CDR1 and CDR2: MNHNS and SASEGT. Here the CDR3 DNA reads TGTGCCAGCAGTGAATTCGGGGGAGGAACCTACGAGCAGTACTTC. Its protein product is CASSEFGGGTYEQYF.

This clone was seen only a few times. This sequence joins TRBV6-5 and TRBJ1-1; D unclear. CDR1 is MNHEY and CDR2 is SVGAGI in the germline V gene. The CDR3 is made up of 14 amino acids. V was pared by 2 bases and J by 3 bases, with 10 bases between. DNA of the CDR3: TGTGCCAGCAGTTACACCAATTCGGACACTGAAGCTTTCTTT. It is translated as CASSYTNSDTEAFF.

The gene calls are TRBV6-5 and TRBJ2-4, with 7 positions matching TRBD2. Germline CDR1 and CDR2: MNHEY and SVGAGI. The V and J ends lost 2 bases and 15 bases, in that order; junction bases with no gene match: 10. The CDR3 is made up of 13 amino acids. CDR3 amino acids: CASSYQTGGGWYF. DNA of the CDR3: TGTGCCAGCAGTTACCAAACAGGCGGGGGTTGGTACTTC.

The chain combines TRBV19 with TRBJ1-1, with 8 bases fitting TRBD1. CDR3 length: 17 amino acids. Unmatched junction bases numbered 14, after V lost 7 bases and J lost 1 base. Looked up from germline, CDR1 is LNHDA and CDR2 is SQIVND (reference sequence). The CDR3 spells CASTLRTGLGWNTEAFF. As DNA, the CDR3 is TGTGCCAGTACCCTCCGGACAGGGTTAGGATGGAACACTGAAGCTTTCTTT.

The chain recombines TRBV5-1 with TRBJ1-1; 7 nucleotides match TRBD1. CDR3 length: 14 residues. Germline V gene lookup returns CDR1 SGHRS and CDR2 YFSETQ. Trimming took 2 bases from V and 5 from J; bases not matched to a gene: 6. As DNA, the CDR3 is TGCGCCAGCAGCTTCCAGGGGGATCGAACTGAAGCTTTCTTT. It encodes CASSFQGDRTEAFF. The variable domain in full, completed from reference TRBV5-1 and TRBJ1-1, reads KAGVTQTPRYLIKTRGQQVTLSCSPISGHRSVSWYQQTPGQGLQFLFEYFSETQRNKGNFPGRFSGRQFSNSRSEMNVSTLELGDSALYLCASSFQGDRTEAFFGQGTRLTVV.

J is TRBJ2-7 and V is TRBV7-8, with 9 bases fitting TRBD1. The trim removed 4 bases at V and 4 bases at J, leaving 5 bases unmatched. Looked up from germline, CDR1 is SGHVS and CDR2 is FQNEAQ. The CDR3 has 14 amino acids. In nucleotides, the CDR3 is TGTGCCAGCAGCTCGACAGGGGGTTGGTACGAGCAGTACTTC. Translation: CASSSTGGWYEQYF.

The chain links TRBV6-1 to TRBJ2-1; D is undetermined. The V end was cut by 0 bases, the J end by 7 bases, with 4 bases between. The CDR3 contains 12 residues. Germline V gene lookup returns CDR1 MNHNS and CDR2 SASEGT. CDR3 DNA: TGTGCCAGCAGTGAAGCAGCAAATGAGCAGTTCTTC. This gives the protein CASSEAANEQFF.

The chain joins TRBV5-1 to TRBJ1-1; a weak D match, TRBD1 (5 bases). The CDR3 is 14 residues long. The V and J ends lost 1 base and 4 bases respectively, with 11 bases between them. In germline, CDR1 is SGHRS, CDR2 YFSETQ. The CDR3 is CASSLPGGGTEAFF. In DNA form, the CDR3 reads TGCGCCAGCAGCTTGCCGGGGGGAGGCACTGAAGCTTTCTTT.

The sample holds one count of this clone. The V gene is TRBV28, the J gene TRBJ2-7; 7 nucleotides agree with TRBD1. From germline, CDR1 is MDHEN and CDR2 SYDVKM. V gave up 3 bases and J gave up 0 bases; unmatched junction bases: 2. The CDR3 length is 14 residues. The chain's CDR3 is CASSFSGGSYEQYF. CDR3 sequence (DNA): TGTGCCAGCAGTTTTTCAGGGGGCTCCTACGAGCAGTACTTC.

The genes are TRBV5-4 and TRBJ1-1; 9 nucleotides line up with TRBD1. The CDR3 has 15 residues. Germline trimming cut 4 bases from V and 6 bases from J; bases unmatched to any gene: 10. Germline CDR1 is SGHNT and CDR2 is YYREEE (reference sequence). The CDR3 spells CASSLTGGNEAEAFF. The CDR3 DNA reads TGTGCCAGCAGCCTCACAGGGGGCAATGAGGCTGAAGCTTTCTTT.

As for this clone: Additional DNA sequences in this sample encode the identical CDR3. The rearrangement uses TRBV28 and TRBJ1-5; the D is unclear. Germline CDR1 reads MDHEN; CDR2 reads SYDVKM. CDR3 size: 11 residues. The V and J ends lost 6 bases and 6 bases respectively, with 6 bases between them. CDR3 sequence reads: CASSLRQPQHF. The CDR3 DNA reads TGTGCCAGCAGCCTCCGTCAGCCCCAGCATTTT.

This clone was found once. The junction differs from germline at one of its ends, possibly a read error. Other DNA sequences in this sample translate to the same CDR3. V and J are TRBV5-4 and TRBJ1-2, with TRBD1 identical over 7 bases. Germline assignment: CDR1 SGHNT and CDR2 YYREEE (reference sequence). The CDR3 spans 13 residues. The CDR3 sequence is CASSSEQGYGYTF. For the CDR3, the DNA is TGTGCCAGTAGCTCAGAACAGGGGTATGGCTACACCTTC.

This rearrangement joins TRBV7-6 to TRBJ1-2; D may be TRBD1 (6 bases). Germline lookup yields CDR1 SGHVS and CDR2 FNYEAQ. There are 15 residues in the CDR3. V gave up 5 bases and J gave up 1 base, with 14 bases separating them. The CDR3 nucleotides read TGTGCCAGCAGCCGATCAGGGGATCTTAACTATGGCTACACCTTC. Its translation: CASSRSGDLNYGYTF.